This T cell receptor beta chain derives from a study of blood T cell repertoires in COVID-19. Looking at the study overall: Spain, Italy and the United States supplied samples that represented acute and convalescent COVID-19. PBMCs, B-cell-depleted T cells, or T cells provided the cDNA or gDNA that made up the material.

The CDR3 has 14 amino acids. The ends lost 4 bases at V and 7 bases at J; junction bases unmatched: 8. Germline loops: CDR1 SGHVS, CDR2 FQNEAQ. Original processing methods: Estimated nucleated cell counts came from reference gene primer amplification. Libraries were prepared by immunoSEQ multiplex PCR; TCRdb keeps only in-frame clonotypes and omits some of them. V and J calls and clone size are those listed in that table; D and trimming were worked out from the DNA. The table records roughly 410,000 clones, about nine tenths of them present only once. Seattle participants joined during active infection and were tracked over time.

Sequencing was done on a sample of peripheral blood. This chain uses TRBV7-8 with TRBJ1-2, with 8 bases fitting TRBD1. The TCR originated in a woman in her thirties or forties with COVID-19, enrolled during active disease. The CDR3 loop reads CASSSGQGGGGYTF. CDR3 coding DNA: TGTGCCAGCAGCTCAGGACAGGGCGGGGGTGGCTACACCTTC.